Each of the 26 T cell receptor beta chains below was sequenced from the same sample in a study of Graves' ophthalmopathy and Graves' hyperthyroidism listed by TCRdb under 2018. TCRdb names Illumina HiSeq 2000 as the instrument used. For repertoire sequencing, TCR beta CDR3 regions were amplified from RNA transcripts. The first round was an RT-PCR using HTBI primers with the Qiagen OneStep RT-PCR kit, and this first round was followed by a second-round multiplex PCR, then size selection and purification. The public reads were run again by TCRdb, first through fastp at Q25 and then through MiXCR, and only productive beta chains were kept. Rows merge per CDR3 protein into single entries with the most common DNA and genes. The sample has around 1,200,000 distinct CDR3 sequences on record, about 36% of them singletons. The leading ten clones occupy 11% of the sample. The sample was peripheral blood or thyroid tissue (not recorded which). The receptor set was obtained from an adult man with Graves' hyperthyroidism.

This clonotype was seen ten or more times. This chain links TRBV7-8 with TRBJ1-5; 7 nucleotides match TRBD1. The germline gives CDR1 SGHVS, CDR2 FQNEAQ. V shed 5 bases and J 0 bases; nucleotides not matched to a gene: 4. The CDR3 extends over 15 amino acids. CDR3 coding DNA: TGTGCCAGCAGCCGGGACAGCTATAGCAATCAGCCCCAGCATTTT. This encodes CASSRDSYSNQPQHF.

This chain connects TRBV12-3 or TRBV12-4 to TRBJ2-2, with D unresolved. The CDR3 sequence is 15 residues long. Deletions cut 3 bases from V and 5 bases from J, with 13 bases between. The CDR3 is CASSLGQPGTGELFF. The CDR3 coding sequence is TGTGCCAGCAGTTTGGGCCAGCCTGGGACCGGGGAGCTGTTTTTT.

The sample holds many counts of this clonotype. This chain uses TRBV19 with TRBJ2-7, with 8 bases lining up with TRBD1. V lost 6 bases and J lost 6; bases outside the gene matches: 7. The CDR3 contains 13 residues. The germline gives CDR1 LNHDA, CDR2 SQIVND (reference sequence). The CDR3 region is CASSDGQGGEQYF. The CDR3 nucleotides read TGTGCCAGTAGCGACGGACAGGGAGGCGAGCAGTACTTC.

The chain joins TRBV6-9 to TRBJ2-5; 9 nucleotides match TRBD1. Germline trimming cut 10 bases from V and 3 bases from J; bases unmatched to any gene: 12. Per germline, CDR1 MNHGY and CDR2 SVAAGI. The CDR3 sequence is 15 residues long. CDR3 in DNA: TGTGCCACCCCAAACAGGGGGCGCGGGGAAGAGACCCAGTACTTC. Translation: CATPNRGRGEETQYF.

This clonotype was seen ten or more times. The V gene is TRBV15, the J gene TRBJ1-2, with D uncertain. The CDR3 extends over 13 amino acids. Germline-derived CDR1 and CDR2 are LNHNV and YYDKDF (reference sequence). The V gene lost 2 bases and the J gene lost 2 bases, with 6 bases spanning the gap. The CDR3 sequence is CATSRMWNYGYTF. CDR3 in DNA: TGTGCCACCAGCAGAATGTGGAACTATGGCTACACCTTC.

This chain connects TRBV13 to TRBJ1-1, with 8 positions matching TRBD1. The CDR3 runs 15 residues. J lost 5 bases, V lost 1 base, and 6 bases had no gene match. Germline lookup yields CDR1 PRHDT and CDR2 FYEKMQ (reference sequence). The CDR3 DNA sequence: TGTGCCAGCAGCTTAGCCGACAGGGGCAGGACTGAAGCTTTCTTT. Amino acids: CASSLADRGRTEAFF.

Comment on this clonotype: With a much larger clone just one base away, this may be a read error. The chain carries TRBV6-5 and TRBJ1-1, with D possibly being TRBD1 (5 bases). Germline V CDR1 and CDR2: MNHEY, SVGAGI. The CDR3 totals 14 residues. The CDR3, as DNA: TGTGCCGGCAGTTACCTAGCCGCAGGGACTGAAGCTTTCTTT. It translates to CAGSYLAAGTEAFF.

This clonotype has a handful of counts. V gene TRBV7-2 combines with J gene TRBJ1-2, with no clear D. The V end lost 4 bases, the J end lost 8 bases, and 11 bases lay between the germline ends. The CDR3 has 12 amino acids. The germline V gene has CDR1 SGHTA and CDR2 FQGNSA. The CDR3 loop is CASSSRVRGYTF. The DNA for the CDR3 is TGTGCCAGCAGCTCTAGGGTGCGCGGCTACACCTTC.

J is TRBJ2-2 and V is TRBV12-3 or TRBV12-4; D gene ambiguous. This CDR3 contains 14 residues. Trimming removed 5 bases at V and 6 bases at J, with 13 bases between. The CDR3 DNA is TGTGCCAGCAGTCCGACTGAGGCCCCCGGGGAGCTGTTTTTT. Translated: CASSPTEAPGELFF.

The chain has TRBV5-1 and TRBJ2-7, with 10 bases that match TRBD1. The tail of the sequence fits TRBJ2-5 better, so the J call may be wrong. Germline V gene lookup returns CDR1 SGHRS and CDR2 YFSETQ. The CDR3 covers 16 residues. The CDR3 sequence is CASSLGTGGRQETQYF. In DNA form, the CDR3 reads TGCGCCAGCAGCTTGGGGACAGGGGGGAGGCAAGAGACCCAGTACTTC.

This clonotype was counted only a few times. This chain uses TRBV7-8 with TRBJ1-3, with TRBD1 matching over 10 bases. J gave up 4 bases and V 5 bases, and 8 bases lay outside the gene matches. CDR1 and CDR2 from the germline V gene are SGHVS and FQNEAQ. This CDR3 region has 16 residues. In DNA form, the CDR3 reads TGTGCCAGCAGCAAACCGGGACAGGGGATCGGAAACACCATATATTTT. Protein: CASSKPGQGIGNTIYF.

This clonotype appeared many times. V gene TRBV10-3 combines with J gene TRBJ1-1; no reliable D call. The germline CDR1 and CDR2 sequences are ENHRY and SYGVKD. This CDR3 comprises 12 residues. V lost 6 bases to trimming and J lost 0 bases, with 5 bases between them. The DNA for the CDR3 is TGTGCCATCAGAAATTTGAACACTGAAGCTTTCTTT. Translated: CAIRNLNTEAFF.

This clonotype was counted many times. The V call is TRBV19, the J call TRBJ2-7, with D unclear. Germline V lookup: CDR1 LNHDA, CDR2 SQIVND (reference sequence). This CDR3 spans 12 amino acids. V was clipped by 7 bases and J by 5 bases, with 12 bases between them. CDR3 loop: CASISPFHEQYF. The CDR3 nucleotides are TGTGCCAGTATCTCCCCGTTTCACGAGCAGTACTTC.

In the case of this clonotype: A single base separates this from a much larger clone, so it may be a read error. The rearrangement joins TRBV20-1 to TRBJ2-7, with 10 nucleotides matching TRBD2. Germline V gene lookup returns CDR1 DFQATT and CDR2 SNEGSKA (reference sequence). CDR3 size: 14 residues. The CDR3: CSAHSSGRFYEQCF. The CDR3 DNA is TGCAGTGCTCACTCTAGCGGGAGATTCTACGAGCAGTGCTTC.

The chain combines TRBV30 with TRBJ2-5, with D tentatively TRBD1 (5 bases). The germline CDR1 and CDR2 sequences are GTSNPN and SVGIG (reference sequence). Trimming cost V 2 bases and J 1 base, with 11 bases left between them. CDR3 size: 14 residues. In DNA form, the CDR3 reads TGTGCCTGGAGTCCCCGACAGATCCAAGAGACCCAGTACTTC. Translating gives CAWSPRQIQETQYF.

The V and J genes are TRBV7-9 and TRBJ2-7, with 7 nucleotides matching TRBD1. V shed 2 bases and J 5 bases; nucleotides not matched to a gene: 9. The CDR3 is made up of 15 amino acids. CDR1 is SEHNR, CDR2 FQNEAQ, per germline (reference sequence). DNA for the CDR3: TGTGCCAGCAGCTTATGGTCGACAGGGCGGAACGAGCAGTACTTC. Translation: CASSLWSTGRNEQYF.

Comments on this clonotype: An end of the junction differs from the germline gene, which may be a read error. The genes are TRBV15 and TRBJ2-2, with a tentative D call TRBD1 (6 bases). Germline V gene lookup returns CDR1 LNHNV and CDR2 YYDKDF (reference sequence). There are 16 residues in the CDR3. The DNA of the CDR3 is TGTGCCACCATCCCGGACAGTCTTTCGAACACCGGGGAGCTGTCTTGG. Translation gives CATIPDSLSNTGELSW.

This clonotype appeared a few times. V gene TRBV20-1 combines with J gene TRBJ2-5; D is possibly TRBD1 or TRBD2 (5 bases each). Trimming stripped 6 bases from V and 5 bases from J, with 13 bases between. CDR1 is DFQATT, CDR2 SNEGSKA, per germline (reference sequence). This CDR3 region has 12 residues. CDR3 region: CSAAVWGETQYF. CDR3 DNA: TGCAGTGCGGCGGTCTGGGGGGAGACCCAGTACTTC.

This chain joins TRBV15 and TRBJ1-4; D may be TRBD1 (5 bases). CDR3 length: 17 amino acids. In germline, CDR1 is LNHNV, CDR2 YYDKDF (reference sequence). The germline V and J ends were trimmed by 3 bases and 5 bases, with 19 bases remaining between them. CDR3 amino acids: CATSSGAIATENEKLFF. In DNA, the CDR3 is TGTGCCACCAGCAGTGGGGCGATAGCGACCGAGAATGAAAAACTGTTTTTT. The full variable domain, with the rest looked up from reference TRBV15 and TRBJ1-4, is DAMVIQNPRYQVTQFGKPVTLSCSQTLNHNVMYWYQQKSSQAPKLLFHYYDKDFNNEADTPDNFQSRRPNTSFCFLDIRSPGLGDTAMYLCATSSGAIATENEKLFFGSGTQLSVL.

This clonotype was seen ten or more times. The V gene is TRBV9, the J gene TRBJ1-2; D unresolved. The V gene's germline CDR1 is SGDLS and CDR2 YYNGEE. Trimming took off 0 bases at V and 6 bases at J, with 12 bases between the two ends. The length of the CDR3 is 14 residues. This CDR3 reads CASSVDLDGNGYTF. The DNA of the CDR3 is TGTGCCAGCAGCGTAGACTTGGACGGAAATGGCTACACCTTC.

The CDR3 sequence: CSVETGTGAYYGYTF. Written as DNA, the CDR3 is TGCAGCGTGGAAACCGGGACAGGGGCTTACTATGGCTACACCTTC. The V and J genes are TRBV29-1 and TRBJ1-2; TRBD1 aligns across 10 bases. The germline gives CDR1 SQVTM, CDR2 ANQGSEA. V lost 6 bases to trimming and J lost 3 bases; unmatched junction nucleotides: 10. The CDR3 runs to 15 residues. The full variable domain, completed using reference TRBV29-1 and TRBJ1-2, is SAVISQKPSRDICQRGTSLTIQCQVDSQVTMMFWYRQQPGQSLTLIATANQGSEATYESGFVIDKFPISRPNLTFSTLTVSNMSPEDSSIYLCSVETGTGAYYGYTFGSGTRLTVV.

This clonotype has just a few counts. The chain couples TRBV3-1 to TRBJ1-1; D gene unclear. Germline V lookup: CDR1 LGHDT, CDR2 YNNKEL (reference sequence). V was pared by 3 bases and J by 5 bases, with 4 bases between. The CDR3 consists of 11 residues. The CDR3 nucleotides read TGTGCCAGCAGCCAGGAGACTGAAGCTTTCTTT. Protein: CASSQETEAFF.

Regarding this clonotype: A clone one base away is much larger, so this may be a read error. The DNA of the CDR3 is TGCAGTTCAGACACTCTCCGCACTGAAGCTTTCTTT. It specifies CSSDTLRTEAFF. This chain links TRBV20-1 with TRBJ1-1; D remains unclear. The CDR3 is made up of 12 amino acids. The germline CDR1 and CDR2 sequences are DFQATT and SNEGSKA (reference sequence). Trimming pared 8 bases from V and 4 bases from J, leaving 14 bases between.

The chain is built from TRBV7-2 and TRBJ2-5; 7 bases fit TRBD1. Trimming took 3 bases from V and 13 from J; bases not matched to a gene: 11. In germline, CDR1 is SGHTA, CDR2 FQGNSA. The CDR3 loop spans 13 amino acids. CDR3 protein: CASSLAGTVGAYF. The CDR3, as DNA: TGTGCCAGCAGCTTGGCCGGGACAGTGGGAGCGTACTTC.

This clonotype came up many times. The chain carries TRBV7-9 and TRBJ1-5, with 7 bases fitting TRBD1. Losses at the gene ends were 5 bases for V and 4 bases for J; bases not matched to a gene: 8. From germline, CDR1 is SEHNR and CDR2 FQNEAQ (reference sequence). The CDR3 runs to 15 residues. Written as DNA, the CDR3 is TGTGCCAGCAGCCATAGTTCGGGACAGAATCAGCCCCAGCATTTT. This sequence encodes CASSHSSGQNQPQHF.

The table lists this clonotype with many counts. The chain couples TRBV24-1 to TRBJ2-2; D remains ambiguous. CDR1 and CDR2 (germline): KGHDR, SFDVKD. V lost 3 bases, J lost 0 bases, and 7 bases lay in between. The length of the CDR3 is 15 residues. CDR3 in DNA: TGTGCCACCAGTGATAGCTACGCGAACACCGGGGAGCTGTTTTTT. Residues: CATSDSYANTGELFF.